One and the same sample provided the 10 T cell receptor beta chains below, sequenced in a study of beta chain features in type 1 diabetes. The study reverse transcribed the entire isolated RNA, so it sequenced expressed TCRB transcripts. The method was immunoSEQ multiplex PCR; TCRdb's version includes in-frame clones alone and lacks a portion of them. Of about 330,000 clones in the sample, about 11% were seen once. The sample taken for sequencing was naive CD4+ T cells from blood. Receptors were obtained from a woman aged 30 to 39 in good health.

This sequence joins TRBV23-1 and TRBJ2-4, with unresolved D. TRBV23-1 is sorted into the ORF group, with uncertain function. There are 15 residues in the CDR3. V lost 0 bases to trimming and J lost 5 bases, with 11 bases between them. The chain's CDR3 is CASSQSPSRENIQYF. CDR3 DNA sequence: TGCGCCAGCAGTCAATCTCCATCTCGGGAAAACATTCAGTACTTC.

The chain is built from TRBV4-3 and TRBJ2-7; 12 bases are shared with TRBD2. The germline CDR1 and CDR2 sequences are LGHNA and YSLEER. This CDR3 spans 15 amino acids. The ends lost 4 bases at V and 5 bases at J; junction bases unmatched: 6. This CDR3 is CASSLTSGSVNEQYF. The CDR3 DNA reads TGCGCCAGCAGCCTGACTAGCGGGAGTGTCAACGAGCAGTACTTC.

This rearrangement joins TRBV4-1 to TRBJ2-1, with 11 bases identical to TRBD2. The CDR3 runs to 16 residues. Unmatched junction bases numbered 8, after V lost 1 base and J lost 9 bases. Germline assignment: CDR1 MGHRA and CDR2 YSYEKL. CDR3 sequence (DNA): TGCGCCAGCAGCCAAGTAGCGGGAGGGCCTCCGGGTGAGCAGTTCTTC. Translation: CASSQVAGGPPGEQFF.

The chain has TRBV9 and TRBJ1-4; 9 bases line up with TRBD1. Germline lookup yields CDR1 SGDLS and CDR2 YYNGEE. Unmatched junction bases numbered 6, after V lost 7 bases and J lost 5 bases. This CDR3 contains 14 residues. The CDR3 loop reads CASGRDRVNEKLFF. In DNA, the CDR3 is TGTGCCAGCGGGCGGGACAGGGTAAATGAAAAACTGTTTTTT.

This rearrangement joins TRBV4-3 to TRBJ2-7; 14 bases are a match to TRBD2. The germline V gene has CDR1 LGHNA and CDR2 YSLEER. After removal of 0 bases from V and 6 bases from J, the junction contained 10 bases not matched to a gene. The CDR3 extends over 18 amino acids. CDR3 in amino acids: CASSQDRVTSGRAAEQYF. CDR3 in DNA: TGCGCCAGCAGCCAAGATCGCGTGACTAGCGGGAGGGCCGCCGAGCAGTACTTC.

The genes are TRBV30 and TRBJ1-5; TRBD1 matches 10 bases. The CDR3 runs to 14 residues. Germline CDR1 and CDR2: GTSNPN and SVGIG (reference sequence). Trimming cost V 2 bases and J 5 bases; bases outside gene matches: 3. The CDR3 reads CAWSFGTGDQPQHF. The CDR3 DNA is TGTGCCTGGAGTTTTGGGACAGGGGATCAGCCCCAGCATTTT.

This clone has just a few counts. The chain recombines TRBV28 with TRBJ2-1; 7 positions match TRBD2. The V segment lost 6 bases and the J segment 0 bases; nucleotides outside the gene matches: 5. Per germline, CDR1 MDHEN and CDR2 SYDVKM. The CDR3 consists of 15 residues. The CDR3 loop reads CASSASGSSYNEQFF. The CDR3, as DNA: TGTGCCAGCAGCGCTAGCGGTAGCTCCTACAATGAGCAGTTCTTC.

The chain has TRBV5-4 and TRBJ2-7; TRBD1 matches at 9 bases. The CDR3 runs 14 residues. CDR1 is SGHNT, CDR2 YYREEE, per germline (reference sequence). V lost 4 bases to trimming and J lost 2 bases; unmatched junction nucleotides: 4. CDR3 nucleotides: TGTGCCAGCAGCCTCGGGACAGGGACCTACGAGCAGTACTTC. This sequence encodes CASSLGTGTYEQYF.

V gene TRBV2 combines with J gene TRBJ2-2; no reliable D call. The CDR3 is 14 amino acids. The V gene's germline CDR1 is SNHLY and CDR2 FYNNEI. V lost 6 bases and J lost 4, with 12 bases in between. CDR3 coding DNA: TGTGCCAGCAGGCTCCACCCGGGCACCGGGGAGCTGTTTTTT. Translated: CASRLHPGTGELFF.

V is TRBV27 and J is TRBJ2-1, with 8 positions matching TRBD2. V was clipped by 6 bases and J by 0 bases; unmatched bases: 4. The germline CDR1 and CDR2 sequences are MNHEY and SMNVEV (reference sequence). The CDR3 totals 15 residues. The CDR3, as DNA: TGTGCCAGCAGAAAACTAGCGGACTCCTACAATGAGCAGTTCTTC. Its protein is CASRKLADSYNEQFF.